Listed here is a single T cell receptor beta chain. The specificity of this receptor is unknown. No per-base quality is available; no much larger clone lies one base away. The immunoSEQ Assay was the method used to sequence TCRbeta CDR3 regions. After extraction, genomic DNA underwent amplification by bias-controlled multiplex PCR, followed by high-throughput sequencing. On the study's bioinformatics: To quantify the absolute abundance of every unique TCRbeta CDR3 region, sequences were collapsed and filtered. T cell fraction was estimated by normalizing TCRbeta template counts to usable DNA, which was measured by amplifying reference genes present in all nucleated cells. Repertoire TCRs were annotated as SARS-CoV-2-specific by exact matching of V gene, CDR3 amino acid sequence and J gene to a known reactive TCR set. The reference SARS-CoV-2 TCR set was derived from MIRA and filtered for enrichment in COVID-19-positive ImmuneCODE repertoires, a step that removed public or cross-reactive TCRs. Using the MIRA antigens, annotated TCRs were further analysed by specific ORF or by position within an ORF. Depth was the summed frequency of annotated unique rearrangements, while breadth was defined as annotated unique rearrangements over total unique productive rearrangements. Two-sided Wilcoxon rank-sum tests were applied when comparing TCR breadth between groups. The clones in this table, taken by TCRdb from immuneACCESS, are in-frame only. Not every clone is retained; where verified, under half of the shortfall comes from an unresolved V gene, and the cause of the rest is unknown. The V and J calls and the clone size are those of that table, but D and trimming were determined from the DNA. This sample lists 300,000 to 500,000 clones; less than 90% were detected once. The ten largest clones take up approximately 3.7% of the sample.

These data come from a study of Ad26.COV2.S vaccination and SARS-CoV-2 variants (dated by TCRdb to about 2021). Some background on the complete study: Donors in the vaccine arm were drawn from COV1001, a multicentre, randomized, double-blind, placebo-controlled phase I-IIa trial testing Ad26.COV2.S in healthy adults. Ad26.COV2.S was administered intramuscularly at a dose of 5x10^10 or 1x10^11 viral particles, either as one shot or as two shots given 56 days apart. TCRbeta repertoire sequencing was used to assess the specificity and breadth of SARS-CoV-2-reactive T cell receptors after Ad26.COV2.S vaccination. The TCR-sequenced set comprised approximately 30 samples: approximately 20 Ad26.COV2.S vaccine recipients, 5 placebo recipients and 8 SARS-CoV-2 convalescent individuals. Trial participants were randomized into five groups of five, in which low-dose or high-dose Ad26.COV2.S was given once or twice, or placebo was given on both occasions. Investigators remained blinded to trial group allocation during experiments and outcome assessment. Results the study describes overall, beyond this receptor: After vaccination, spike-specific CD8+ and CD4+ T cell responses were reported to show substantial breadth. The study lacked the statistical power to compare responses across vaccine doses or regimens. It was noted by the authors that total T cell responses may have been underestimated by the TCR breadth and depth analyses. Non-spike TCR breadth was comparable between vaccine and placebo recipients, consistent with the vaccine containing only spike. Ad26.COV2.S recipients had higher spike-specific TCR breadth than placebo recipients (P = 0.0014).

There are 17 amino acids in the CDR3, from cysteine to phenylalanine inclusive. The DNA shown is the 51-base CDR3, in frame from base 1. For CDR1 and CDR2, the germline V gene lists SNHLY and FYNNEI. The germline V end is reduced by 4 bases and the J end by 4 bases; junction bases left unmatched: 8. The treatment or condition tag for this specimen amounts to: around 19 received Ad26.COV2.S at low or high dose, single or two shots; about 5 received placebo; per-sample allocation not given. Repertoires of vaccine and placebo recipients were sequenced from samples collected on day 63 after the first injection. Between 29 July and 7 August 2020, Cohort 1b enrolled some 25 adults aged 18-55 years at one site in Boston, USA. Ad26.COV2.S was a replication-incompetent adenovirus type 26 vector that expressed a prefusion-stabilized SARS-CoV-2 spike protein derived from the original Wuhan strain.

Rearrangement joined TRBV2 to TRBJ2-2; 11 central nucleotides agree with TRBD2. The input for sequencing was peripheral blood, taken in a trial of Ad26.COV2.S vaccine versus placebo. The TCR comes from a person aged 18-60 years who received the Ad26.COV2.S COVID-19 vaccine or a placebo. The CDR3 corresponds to CASSVASGGRSTGELFF. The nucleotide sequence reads TGTGCCAGCAGTGTGGCTAGCGGGGGGAGGAGCACCGGGGAGCTGTTTTTT.